This T cell receptor beta chain was identified during a study of radiotherapy plus CTLA-4 blockade in lung cancer. Study details: Of all patients, approximately 19% responded objectively and about 30% showed disease control. General study points: Blood saw expansion of tumor-derived TCR clones after radiotherapy plus ipilimumab. Response was reportedly best predicted by early blood T cell clone dynamics, with interferon-beta.

Patients in the study, people with chemo-refractory metastatic non-small-cell lung cancer, received focal radiation plus ipilimumab CTLA-4 blockade. Germline loops: CDR1 SQVTM, CDR2 ANQGSEA. The ends were cut back, 8 bases at V and 8 bases at J, with 12 bases in the middle. This CDR3 region has 11 residues. Assay: immunoSEQ multiplex PCR; the TCRdb copy retains only in-frame clones and omits some. The profile shows about 82,000 clones, less than 80% of them singletons. Points on this clone: The antigen is undetermined.

This material consisted of peripheral blood, taken from a patient treated with radiotherapy plus ipilimumab. The clonotype originates from a human donor with non-small cell lung cancer that progressed on radiotherapy plus ipilimumab. The chain recombines TRBV29-1 with TRBJ1-4; D is perhaps TRBD1 (6 bases). The CDR3 reads CSFTRGEKLFF. The CDR3 DNA reads as TGCAGCTTCACAAGGGGGGAAAAACTGTTTTTT.